This T cell receptor (beta chain) comes out of a study of STAT3 mutations in large granular lymphocyte leukemia. Study at large: Canonical activating STAT3 mutations were detected in roughly half of the longitudinally sequenced T-LGLL patients. Immunosuppressive therapy was given to more than half of T-LGLL patients.

Notes on the study in general: After therapy, about 35% of the 18 patients switched clonotypes, all new clones STAT3 wild type. Suggested: STAT3 mutation was not the ancestral event for these clonal expansions. At least one immunodominant TCR beta clonotype appeared in every T-cell large granular lymphocyte leukemia patient.

TCRdb's copy holds only in-frame clones and misses some; the assay was immunoSEQ multiplex PCR. This table holds about 8,400 clones, around 92% found once. About this clone: What it binds is unknown.

Germline loops: CDR1 LNHNV, CDR2 YYDKDF (reference sequence). The CDR3 length is 13 residues. V lost 5 bases and J lost 2, with 7 bases in between. The TCR was taken from a man aged 45-65 years with T-cell large granular lymphocyte leukemia. Some clones in this sample may be carry-over from other donors' samples. The genes are TRBV15 and TRBJ2-1; no reliable D call. Sequenced material: peripheral blood mononuclear cells. The chain's CDR3 is CATSVGPYNEQFF. The CDR3 nucleotides read TGTGCCACCAGCGTGGGCCCCTACAATGAGCAGTTCTTC.